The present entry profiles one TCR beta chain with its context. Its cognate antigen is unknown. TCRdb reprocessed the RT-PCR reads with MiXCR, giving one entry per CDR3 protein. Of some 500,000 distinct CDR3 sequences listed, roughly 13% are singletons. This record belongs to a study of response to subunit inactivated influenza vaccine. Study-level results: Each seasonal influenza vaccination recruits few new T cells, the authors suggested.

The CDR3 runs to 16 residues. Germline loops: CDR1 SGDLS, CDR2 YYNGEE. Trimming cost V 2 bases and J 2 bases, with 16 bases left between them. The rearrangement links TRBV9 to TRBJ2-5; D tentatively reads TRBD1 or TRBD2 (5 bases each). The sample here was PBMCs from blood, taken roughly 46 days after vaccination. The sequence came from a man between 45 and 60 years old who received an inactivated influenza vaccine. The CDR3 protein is CASSVTAGTTQETQYF. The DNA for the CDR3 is TGTGCCAGCAGCGTCACAGCCGGGACCACACAAGAGACCCAGTACTTC.